This T cell receptor (beta chain) was sequenced for a study of T-cell reconstitution after alpha-beta-depleted transplantation in children. General observations from the study: T-cell counts and diversity were attributed mostly to newly produced T cells one year after transplant. Elevated TCRbeta diversity at day 60 was traced, in some patients, to surviving recipient T cells and thymic progenitors. Expanded graft clones numbering several hundred reportedly gave rise to alpha-beta T cells about two months after transplant.

The library targeted TCRbeta and was prepared with unique molecular identifiers. TCRdb re-analysed the PCR reads in MiXCR, keeping a single row per CDR3 protein. This sample carries some 300,000 distinct CDR3 sequences, nearly 8% of them seen once, and the ten largest clones take about 9.3%. Per germline, CDR1 MDHEN and CDR2 SYDVKM. The CDR3 consists of 13 residues. Trimming took off 8 bases at V and 5 bases at J, with 15 bases between the two ends. This clonotype was counted at least ten times. Antigen unknown. The TCR originated in a female patient aged 2-10 years who had a stem cell transplant for Fanconi anemia, so the T cells may come from the graft donor. This chain connects TRBV28 to TRBJ2-5, with D possibly TRBD2 on 5 matching bases. The specimen was peripheral blood, collected 360 days after TCRalphabeta/CD19-depleted stem cell transplant. The CDR3 sequence: CASSSGEQETQYF. The CDR3 DNA reads as TGTGCCAGCTCCAGTGGGGAGCAGGAGACCCAGTACTTC.